This TCR beta chain came from a study of regulatory T cells in long-lasting Graves disease. Study-level information: Persistent cases took antithyroid drugs over 5 years and stayed TSH receptor antibody positive.

This clonotype was detected ten times or more. Its antigen is not known. Regarding the study as a whole: Between persistent patients, 2,500 to 3,500 public clonotypes were shared, exceeding the 900 to 1,000 shared between new patients. Persistent Graves' cases showed lower TCR diversity than newly diagnosed cases.

As to time point: persistent/refractory GD, antithyroid drugs over 5 years with positive TRAb. Isolated PBMC RNA provided the starting material for the TCR library. In germline, CDR1 is SGHVS, CDR2 FQNEAQ. Trimming took off 0 bases at V and 5 bases at J, with 10 bases between the two ends. This CDR3 is built from 14 residues. Construction of TCR beta libraries relied on iRepertoire HTBI primers and on Arm-PCR targeting CDR3 regions. As handled by the study authors: The identification of 62 TRBV and roughly 14 TRBJ segments was made across samples. TCRdb re-analysed the multiplex PCR reads in MiXCR, keeping a single row per CDR3 protein. TCRdb, not the authors, supplied the V and J calls. The sample yields some 470,000 distinct CDR3 sequences, about 22% seen once.

This specimen was peripheral blood mononuclear cells (PBMCs), taken when the disease was refractory, from a patient treated with antithyroid drugs. This sequence joins TRBV7-8 and TRBJ2-5, with D perhaps TRBD2 (6 bases). The TCR originated in a female donor with Graves disease. The CDR3 here is CASSLATGRETQYF. The CDR3, as DNA: TGTGCCAGCAGCTTAGCGACGGGGAGGGAGACCCAGTACTTC.